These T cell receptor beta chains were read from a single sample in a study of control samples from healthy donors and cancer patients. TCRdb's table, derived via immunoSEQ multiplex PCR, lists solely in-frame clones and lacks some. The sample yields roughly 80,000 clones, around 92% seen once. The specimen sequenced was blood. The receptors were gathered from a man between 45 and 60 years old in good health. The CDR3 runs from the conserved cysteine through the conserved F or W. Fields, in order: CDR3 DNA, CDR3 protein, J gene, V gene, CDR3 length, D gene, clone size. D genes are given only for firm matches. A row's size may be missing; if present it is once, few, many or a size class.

TGTGCCAGCAGTGAATATATGGGGACAGGGGGCCTGGAGACCCAGTACTTC,CASSEYMGTGGLETQYF,TRBJ2-5,TRBV6-1,17,TRBD1,-
TGTGCCAGCAGGGGATTCGTGAAGGGGGCTACTGAAGCTTTCTTT,CASRGFVKGATEAFF,TRBJ1-1,TRBV6-5,15,TRBD1,-
TGTGCCGTTTCTTGGACGGATTCCTACGAGCAGTACTTC,CAVSWTDSYEQYF,TRBJ2-7,TRBV6-4,13,-,-
TGCGCCAGCAGCGACAGGGGGCTCTCTGGGGCCAACGTCCTGACTTTC,CASSDRGLSGANVLTF,TRBJ2-6,TRBV5-1,16,TRBD1,once
TGTGCCAGCAGCGTGGGACTAGCGGGGTCGATAGATACGCAGTATTTT,CASSVGLAGSIDTQYF,TRBJ2-3,TRBV7-6,16,TRBD2,-
TGTGCCATCAGTGAGGGACAGAACACTGAAGCTTTCTTT,CAISEGQNTEAFF,TRBJ1-1,TRBV10-3,13,-,-
TGTGCCAGCAGAATGAACACTGAAGCTTTCTTT,CASRMNTEAFF,TRBJ1-1,TRBV12-3/TRBV12-4,11,-,-
TGTGCCAGCAGCTTGGACAGGGGGGGACTGTTTTTT,CASSLDRGGLFF,TRBJ1-4,TRBV11-2,12,TRBD1,-
TGCAGCGTTGGACAAAGGGTGTGGAAATCATTAGCCAAAAACATTCAGTACTTC,CSVGQRVWKSLAKNIQYF,TRBJ2-4,TRBV29-1,18,-,-
TGCGCCAGCAGCTGGGGACAGGGAGGCACTGAAGCTTTCTTT,CASSWGQGGTEAFF,TRBJ1-1,TRBV5-1,14,TRBD1,once
TGTGCCAGCAGTGAAGGGTCGCGGGGGCTGGGGCAGCCCCAGCATTTT,CASSEGSRGLGQPQHF,TRBJ1-5,TRBV25-1,16,-,-
TGTGCCAGCAGTTACCCGGGACTAGCGGAAGAGACCCAGTACTTC,CASSYPGLAEETQYF,TRBJ2-5,TRBV6-2/TRBV6-3,15,TRBD2,-
TGTGCCAGCCCGACTAGCGGCGGCACCGGGGAGCTGTTTTTT,CASPTSGGTGELFF,TRBJ2-2,TRBV7-8,14,TRBD2,-
TGTGCCTGGAGTGGGGCCCCCACCGAGCAGTACTTC,CAWSGAPTEQYF,TRBJ2-7,TRBV30,12,-,-
TGTGCCAGCAGTTCTGCGGGACGCTCTGGAAACACCATATATTTT,CASSSAGRSGNTIYF,TRBJ1-3,TRBV6-5,15,-,-
TGTGCCAGCAGAAGGAGACAGGGGAAAGATGAAAAACTGTTTTTT,CASRRRQGKDEKLFF,TRBJ1-4,TRBV21-1,15,-,-
TGCGCCAGCAGCCTCGCACCGGGACTAGCGGGGACCGGGGAGCTGTTTTTT,CASSLAPGLAGTGELFF,TRBJ2-2,TRBV5-1,17,TRBD2,-
TGTGCCAGCTCCCCGAACAGGGGAGCCAAAAACATTCAGTACTTC,CASSPNRGAKNIQYF,TRBJ2-4,TRBV18,15,TRBD1,-
TGTGCCTGGATCGGTACTCGACAGGCCAGCTATGGCTACACCTTC,CAWIGTRQASYGYTF,TRBJ1-2,TRBV30,15,-,-
TGTGCCAGCAGCCGTACCCGCCGAGCTAGCGGGAACGGGGGGACCCAGTACTTC,CASSRTRRASGNGGTQYF,TRBJ2-5,TRBV14,18,TRBD2,-
TGTGCCAGCAGCTTTAGCAATGAGCAGTTCTTC,CASSFSNEQFF,TRBJ2-1,TRBV11-3,11,-,-
TGCGCCAGCAGCGCTATGGTGGGGGCGATGAATCAGCCCCAGCATTTT,CASSAMVGAMNQPQHF,TRBJ1-5,TRBV10-2,16,-,-
TGTGCCAGCAGCGGAGACTATAAGGGGGCGTTGGCTAATGAAAAACTGTTTTTT,CASSGDYKGALANEKLFF,TRBJ1-4,TRBV9,18,TRBD1,-
TGTGCCAGCAGCTTGAACAGGGGGTACGAGCAGTACTTC,CASSLNRGYEQYF,TRBJ2-7,TRBV5-6,13,TRBD1,-
TGCAGCGTTTCACAGGGGGCATCGAACACTGAAGCTTTCTTT,CSVSQGASNTEAFF,TRBJ1-1,TRBV29-1,14,TRBD1,-
TGCGCCAGCAGCACCAGGTTGGGGAATGAGCAGTTCTTC,CASSTRLGNEQFF,TRBJ2-1,TRBV5-1,13,-,-
TGTGCCAGCTCAAGCGGGATTAACTATGGCTACACCTTC,CASSSGINYGYTF,TRBJ1-2,TRBV2,13,-,-
TGTGCCAGCCTCCGTATGAACACTGAAGCTTTCTTT,CASLRMNTEAFF,TRBJ1-1,TRBV7-8,12,-,-
TGTGCCAGCAGTTCGACAGGGGATTACGAGCAGTACTTC,CASSSTGDYEQYF,TRBJ2-7,TRBV28,13,TRBD1,-
TGTGCCAGCAGCCCCCCCGGGAGGGGAGATTCACCCCTCCACTTT,CASSPPGRGDSPLHF,TRBJ1-6,TRBV9,15,-,-
TGCGCCAGCAGCTTGGCCGGGGGGGTTTCCTACGAGCAGTACTTC,CASSLAGGVSYEQYF,TRBJ2-7,TRBV5-1,15,TRBD2,-
TGTGCCACCAGAGGGAGCCCGGGAGGGAGTACCGGGGAGCTGTTTTTT,CATRGSPGGSTGELFF,TRBJ2-2,TRBV24-1,16,TRBD2,-
TGCGCCAGCAGTTGGCCGGGCACAGATACGCAGTATTTT,CASSWPGTDTQYF,TRBJ2-3,TRBV5-1,13,-,-
TGCGCCAGCAGCTCCGAGGGCCTAGGGACCGGGGAGCTGTTTTTT,CASSSEGLGTGELFF,TRBJ2-2,TRBV5-1,15,-,-
TGTGCCAGCAGCCGCCCGGGGCGCTTGGGAGGCTACACCTTC,CASSRPGRLGGYTF,TRBJ1-2,TRBV14,14,-,-
TGTGCCAGAAGCTTCTTCCCAGGGAGCTACGAGCAGTACTTC,CARSFFPGSYEQYF,TRBJ2-7,TRBV5-3,14,-,-
TGTGCCAGCAGCCAAGCCACCGGGACAGGGAATTCACCCCTCCACTTT,CASSQATGTGNSPLHF,TRBJ1-6,TRBV14,16,TRBD1,-
TGTGCCAGCAGCTTAGGATCGGCTAGCATAGACGCAGATACGCAGTATTTT,CASSLGSASIDADTQYF,TRBJ2-3,TRBV7-9,17,-,-
TGCGCCAGCCGGCGGTCCTATAATTCACCCCTCCACTTT,CASRRSYNSPLHF,TRBJ1-6,TRBV5-1,13,-,-
TGCGCCAGCAGCTTGAAAGGAAACTATGGCTACACCTTC,CASSLKGNYGYTF,TRBJ1-2,TRBV5-1,13,-,-
TGTGCCAGCAGCTTTGGAGAGCGGGGGACTCGCTACAATGAGCAGTTCTTC,CASSFGERGTRYNEQFF,TRBJ2-1,TRBV7-9,17,TRBD2,-
TGTGCCAGCAGTTTAGGACACAATGAGCAGTTCTTC,CASSLGHNEQFF,TRBJ2-1,TRBV12-3/TRBV12-4,12,-,-
TGTGCCAGCAGCTTGGCCCTCTCTGGGGCCAACGTCCTGACTTTC,CASSLALSGANVLTF,TRBJ2-6,TRBV5-5,15,-,-
TGTGCCAGTAGTCAGGGGGGTTATGGCTACACCTTC,CASSQGGYGYTF,TRBJ1-2,TRBV19,12,TRBD1,-
TGCGCCAGCAGAGATGGGACAGCTAGCACAGATACGCAGTATTTT,CASRDGTASTDTQYF,TRBJ2-3,TRBV5-1,15,TRBD1,-
TGTGCCAGCAGCTTAGGGAGAGGGGGCACTGAAGCTTTCTTT,CASSLGRGGTEAFF,TRBJ1-1,TRBV7-9,14,-,-
TGTGCCACCAGCAGTCCCCAAGTCAGAGACTATGGCTACACCTTC,CATSSPQVRDYGYTF,TRBJ1-2,TRBV15,15,-,-
TGTGCCAGCTCACCACCGGGGGCTATAGGGCGAGAGACCCAGTACTTC,CASSPPGAIGRETQYF,TRBJ2-5,TRBV18,16,-,-
TGTGCCACCAGCAGAGAGGGCGGGGGCACAGATACGCAGTATTTT,CATSREGGGTDTQYF,TRBJ2-3,TRBV15,15,-,-
TGTGCCAGTAGTAGCAGGGACAAAGCGAACACCGGGGAGCTGTTTTTT,CASSSRDKANTGELFF,TRBJ2-2,TRBV19,16,-,once
TGTGCCAGCAGCCAAGAGAGGCTGAACAATGGGATGACCCAGTACTTC,CASSQERLNNGMTQYF,TRBJ2-5,TRBV3-1/TRBV3-2,16,-,-
TGTGCCAGCAGCCACACGACAGGGTATACCTCTGGAAACACCATATATTTT,CASSHTTGYTSGNTIYF,TRBJ1-3,TRBV3-1/TRBV3-2,17,TRBD1,-
TGTGCCAGCTCGACAGGGGGCAGAGAGACCCAGTACTTC,CASSTGGRETQYF,TRBJ2-5,TRBV18,13,TRBD1,-
TGTGCCAGCAGTTCGGGACAGGTGGGAAACACCATATATTTT,CASSSGQVGNTIYF,TRBJ1-3,TRBV6-2/TRBV6-3,14,TRBD1,-
TGTGCCACCAGTGATAGGGACAAAGCGGCGCAGTATTTT,CATSDRDKAAQYF,TRBJ2-3,TRBV24-1,13,-,-
TGTGCCAGCAGCGACAACGTACAATGGGACAGGGCGTCCACCTTC,CASSDNVQWDRASTF,TRBJ1-2,TRBV3-1/TRBV3-2,15,TRBD1,-
TGTGCCAGCAGCCAAGATGTCAGGGGTAATTCACCCCTCCACTTT,CASSQDVRGNSPLHF,TRBJ1-6,TRBV14,15,-,-
TGTGCCACCAGTGATTTGGGGGCCGGGGGATCCCATCACGGGGAGCTGTTTTTT,CATSDLGAGGSHHGELFF,TRBJ2-2,TRBV24-1,18,-,-
TGTGCCAGCAGTGAAGCCCGGGACTGGGGCATTCAGTACTTC,CASSEARDWGIQYF,TRBJ2-4,TRBV6-1,14,-,-